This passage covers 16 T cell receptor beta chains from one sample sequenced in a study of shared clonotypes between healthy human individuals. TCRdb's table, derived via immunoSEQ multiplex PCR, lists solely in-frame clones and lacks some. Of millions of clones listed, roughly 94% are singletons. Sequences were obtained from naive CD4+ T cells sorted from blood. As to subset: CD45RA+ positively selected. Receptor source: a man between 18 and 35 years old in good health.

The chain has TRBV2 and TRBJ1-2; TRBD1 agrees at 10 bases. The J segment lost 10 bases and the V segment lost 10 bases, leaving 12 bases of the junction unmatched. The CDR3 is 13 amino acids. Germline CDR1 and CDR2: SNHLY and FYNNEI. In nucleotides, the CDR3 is TGTGCCACCACGGACCGGGACAGGGGATACTACACCTTC. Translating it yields CATTDRDRGYYTF.

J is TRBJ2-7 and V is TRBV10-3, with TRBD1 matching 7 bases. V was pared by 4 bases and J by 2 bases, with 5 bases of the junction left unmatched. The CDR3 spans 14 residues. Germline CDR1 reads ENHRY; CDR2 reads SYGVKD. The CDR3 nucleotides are TGTGCCATCAGTGGGGAGAGGGGGCCCTACGAGCAGTACTTC. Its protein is CAISGERGPYEQYF.

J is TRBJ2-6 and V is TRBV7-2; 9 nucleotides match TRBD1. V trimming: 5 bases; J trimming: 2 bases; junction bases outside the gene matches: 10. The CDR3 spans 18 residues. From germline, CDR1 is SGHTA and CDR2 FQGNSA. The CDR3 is CASSPPGTGNTGANVLTF. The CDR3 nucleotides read TGTGCCAGCAGCCCCCCAGGGACAGGGAACACTGGGGCCAACGTCCTGACTTTC.

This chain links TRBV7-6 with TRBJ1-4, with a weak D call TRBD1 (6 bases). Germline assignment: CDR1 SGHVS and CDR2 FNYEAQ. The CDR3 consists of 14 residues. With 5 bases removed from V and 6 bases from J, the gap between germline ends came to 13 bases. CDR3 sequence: CASSPSQGHEKLFF. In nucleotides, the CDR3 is TGTGCCAGCAGCCCCAGTCAGGGGCATGAAAAACTGTTTTTT.

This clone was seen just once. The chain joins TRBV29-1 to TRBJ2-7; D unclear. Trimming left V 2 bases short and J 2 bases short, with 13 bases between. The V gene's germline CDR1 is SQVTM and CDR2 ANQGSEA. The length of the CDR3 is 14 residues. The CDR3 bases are TGCAGCGTTGAATCGTGGCAGGCCCCCTACGAGCAGTACTTC. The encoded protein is CSVESWQAPYEQYF.

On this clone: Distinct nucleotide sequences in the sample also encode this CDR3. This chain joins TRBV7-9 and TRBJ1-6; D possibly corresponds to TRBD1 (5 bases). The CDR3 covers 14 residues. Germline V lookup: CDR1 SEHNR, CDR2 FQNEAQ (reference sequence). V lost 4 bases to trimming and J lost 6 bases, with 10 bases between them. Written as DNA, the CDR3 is TGTGCCAGCAGCTCCACCGGGGGTAATTCACCCCTCCACTTT. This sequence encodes CASSSTGGNSPLHF.

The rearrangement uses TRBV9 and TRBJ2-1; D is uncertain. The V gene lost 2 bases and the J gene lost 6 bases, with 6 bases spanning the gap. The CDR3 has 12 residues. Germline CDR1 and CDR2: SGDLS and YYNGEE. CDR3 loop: CASSVQGNEQFF. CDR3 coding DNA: TGTGCCAGCAGCGTTCAAGGCAATGAGCAGTTCTTC.

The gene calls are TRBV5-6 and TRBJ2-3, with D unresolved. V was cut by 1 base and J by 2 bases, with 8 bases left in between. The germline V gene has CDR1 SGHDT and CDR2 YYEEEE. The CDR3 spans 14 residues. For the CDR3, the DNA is TGTGCCAGCAGCTTGCGGCCACACACAGATACGCAGTATTTT. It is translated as CASSLRPHTDTQYF.

CDR3 sequence reads: CASKVSAHSPLHF. The CDR3 DNA sequence: TGTGCCAGTAAGGTCTCGGCGCATTCACCCCTCCACTTT. The genes are TRBV19 and TRBJ1-6; D remains unclear. V dropped 7 bases and J dropped 8 bases, with 12 bases sitting between them. The germline CDR1 and CDR2 sequences are LNHDA and SQIVND (reference sequence). The CDR3 has 13 amino acids.

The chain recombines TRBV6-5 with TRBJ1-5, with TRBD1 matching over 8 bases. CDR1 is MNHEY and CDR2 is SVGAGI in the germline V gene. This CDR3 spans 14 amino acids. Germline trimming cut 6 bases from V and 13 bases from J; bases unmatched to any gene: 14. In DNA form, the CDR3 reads TGTGCCAGCAGGATACACCGCAGGGGGCTGGAGCAGCATTTT. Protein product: CASRIHRRGLEQHF.

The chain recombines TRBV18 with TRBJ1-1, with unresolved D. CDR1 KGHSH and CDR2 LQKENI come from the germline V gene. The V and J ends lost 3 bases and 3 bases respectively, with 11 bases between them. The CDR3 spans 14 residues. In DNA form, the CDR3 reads TGTGCCAGCTCACCCGAACTGGGGTACACTGAAGCTTTCTTT. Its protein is CASSPELGYTEAFF.

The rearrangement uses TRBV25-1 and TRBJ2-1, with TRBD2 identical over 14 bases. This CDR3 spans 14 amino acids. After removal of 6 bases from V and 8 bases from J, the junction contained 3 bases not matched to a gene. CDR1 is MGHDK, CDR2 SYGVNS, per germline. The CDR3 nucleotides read TGTGCCAGCAGGACTAGCGGGAGGGGAGATGAGCAGTTCTTC. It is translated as CASRTSGRGDEQFF.

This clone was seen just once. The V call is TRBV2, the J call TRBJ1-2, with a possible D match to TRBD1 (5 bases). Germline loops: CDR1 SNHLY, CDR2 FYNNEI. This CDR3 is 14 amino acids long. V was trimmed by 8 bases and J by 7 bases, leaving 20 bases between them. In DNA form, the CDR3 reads TGTGCCAGCGAAGGATCCGGGACTGGGCCTGGCTACACCTTC. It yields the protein CASEGSGTGPGYTF.

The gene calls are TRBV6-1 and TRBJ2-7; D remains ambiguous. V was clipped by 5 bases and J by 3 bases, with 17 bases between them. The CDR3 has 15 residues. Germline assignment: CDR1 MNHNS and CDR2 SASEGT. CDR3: CASSLPRGSFYEQYF. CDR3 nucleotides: TGTGCCAGCAGTCTCCCGCGTGGCAGCTTCTACGAGCAGTACTTC.

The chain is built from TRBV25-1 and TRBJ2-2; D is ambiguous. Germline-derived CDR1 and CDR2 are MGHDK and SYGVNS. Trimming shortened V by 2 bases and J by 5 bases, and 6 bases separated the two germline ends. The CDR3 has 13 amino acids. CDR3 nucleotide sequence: TGTGCCAGCAGTGAAATCCAGACCGGGGAGCTGTTTTTT. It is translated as CASSEIQTGELFF.

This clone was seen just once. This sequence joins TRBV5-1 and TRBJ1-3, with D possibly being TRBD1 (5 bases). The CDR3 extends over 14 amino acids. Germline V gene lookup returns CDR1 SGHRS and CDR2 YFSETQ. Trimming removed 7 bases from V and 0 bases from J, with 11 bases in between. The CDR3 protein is CASGIDSSGNTIYF. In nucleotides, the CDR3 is TGCGCCAGCGGGATCGACAGCTCTGGAAACACCATATATTTT. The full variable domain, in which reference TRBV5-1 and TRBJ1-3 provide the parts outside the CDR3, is KAGVTQTPRYLIKTRGQQVTLSCSPISGHRSVSWYQQTPGQGLQFLFEYFSETQRNKGNFPGRFSGRQFSNSRSEMNVSTLELGDSALYLCASGIDSSGNTIYFGEGSWLTVV.